One and the same sample provided the 3 T cell receptor beta chains below, sequenced in a study of blood T cell repertoires in COVID-19. The data were produced by immunoSEQ multiplex PCR, yet TCRdb's version contains in-frame clones alone and is incomplete. Of 70,000 or so clones in the sample, more than 80% were seen once. Sequences were obtained from peripheral blood. These receptors were taken from a woman of 80 years or more with active or convalescent COVID-19.

The chain carries TRBV9 and TRBJ2-7; D possibly corresponds to TRBD2 (5 bases). V lost 3 bases, J lost 3 bases, and 13 bases lay in between. The CDR3 consists of 14 residues. Germline CDR1 reads SGDLS; CDR2 reads YYNGEE. The CDR3 loop is CASSAGVAFYEQYF. For the CDR3, the DNA is TGTGCCAGCAGCGCCGGAGTAGCGTTCTACGAGCAGTACTTC. The full variable domain, completed using reference TRBV9 and TRBJ2-7, is DSGVTQTPKHLITATGQRVTLRCSPRSGDLSVYWYQQSLDQGLQFLIQYYNGEERAKGNILERFSAQQFPDLHSELNLSSLELGDSALYFCASSAGVAFYEQYFGPGTRLTVT.

The gene calls are TRBV27 and TRBJ2-1; 8 nucleotides agree with TRBD2. The length of the CDR3 is 15 residues. V was pared by 2 bases and J by 9 bases, with 9 bases of the junction left unmatched. Germline V gives CDR1 MNHEY, CDR2 SMNVEV (reference sequence). The CDR3 bases are TGTGCCAGCAGTTTAGAGCCGGGACTAGGAGGTGAGCAGTTCTTC. It translates to CASSLEPGLGGEQFF.

The sample holds a few counts of this clone. The chain combines TRBV9 with TRBJ2-3; TRBD2 matches at 8 bases. J lost 4 bases, V lost 3 bases, and 4 bases had no gene match. CDR1 is SGDLS, CDR2 YYNGEE, per germline. The CDR3 runs to 14 residues. CDR3 coding DNA: TGTGCCAGCAGCGCCGGGGGGGGCCCAGATACGCAGTATTTT. The encoded protein is CASSAGGGPDTQYF.